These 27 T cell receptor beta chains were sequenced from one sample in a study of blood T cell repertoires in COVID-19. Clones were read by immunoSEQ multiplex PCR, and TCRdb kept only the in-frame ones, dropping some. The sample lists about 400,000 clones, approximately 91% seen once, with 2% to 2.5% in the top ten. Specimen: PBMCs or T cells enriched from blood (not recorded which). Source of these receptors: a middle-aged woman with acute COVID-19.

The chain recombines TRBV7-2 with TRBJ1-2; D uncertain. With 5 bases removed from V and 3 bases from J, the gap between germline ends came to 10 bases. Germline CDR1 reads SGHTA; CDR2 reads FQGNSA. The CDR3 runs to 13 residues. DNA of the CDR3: TGTGCCAGCAGCCAACAGTGGGACTATGGCTACACCTTC. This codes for CASSQQWDYGYTF.

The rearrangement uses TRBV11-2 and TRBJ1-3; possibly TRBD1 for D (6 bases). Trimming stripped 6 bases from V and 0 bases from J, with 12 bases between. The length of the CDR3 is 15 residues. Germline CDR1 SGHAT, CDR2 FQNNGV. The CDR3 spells CASRHIQGSGNTIYF. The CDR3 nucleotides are TGTGCCAGCAGACACATACAGGGCTCTGGAAACACCATATATTTT.

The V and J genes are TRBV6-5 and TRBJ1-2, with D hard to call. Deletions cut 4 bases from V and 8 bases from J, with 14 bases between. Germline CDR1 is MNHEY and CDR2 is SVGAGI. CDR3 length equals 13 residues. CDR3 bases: TGTGCCAGCAGTTTTCGATTATCCTACGGCTACACCTTC. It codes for CASSFRLSYGYTF.

CDR3 residues: CASSEGRGVNQPQHF. The CDR3 DNA reads as TGTGCCAGCAGTGAAGGAAGGGGTGTGAATCAGCCCCAGCATTTT. The genes are TRBV6-1 and TRBJ1-5, with a weak D call TRBD1 (5 bases). From germline, CDR1 is MNHNS and CDR2 SASEGT. V was trimmed by 1 base and J by 4 bases, leaving 11 bases between them. This CDR3 contains 15 residues.

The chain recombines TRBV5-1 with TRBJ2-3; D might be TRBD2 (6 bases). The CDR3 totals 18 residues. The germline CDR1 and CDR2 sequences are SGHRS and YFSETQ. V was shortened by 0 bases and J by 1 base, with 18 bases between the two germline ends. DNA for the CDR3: TGCGCCAGCAGCTTGGGGGTCAGCGGGTTAGGGCGCACAGATACGCAGTATTTT. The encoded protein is CASSLGVSGLGRTDTQYF.

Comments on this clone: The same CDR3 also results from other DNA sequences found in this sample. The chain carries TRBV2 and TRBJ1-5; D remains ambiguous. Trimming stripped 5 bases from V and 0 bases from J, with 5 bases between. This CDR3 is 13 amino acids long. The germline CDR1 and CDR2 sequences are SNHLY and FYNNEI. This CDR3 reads CASSSNSNQPQHF. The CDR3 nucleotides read TGTGCCAGCAGTTCCAATAGCAATCAGCCCCAGCATTTT.

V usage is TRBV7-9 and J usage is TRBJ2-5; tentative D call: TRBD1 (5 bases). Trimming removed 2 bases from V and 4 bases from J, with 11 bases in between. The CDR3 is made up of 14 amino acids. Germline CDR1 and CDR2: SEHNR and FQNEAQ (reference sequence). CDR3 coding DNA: TGTGCCAGCAGCTTATTGGCAGGGATAGAGACCCAGTACTTC. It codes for CASSLLAGIETQYF.

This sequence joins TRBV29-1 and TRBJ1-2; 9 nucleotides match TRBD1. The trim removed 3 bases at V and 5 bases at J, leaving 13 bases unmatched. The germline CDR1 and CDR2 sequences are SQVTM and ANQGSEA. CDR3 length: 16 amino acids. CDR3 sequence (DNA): TGCAGCGTTGACCGGTCGGGGGGACAGGGTAGTTATGGCTACACCTTC. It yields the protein CSVDRSGGQGSYGYTF.

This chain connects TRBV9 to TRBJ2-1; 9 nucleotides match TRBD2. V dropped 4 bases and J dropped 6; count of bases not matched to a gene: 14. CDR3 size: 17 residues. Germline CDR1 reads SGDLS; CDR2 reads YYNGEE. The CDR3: CASSTFPLSGGINEQFF. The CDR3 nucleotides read TGTGCCAGCAGCACATTCCCCCTTAGCGGGGGCATCAATGAGCAGTTCTTC. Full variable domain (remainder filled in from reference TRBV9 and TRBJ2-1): DSGVTQTPKHLITATGQRVTLRCSPRSGDLSVYWYQQSLDQGLQFLIQYYNGEERAKGNILERFSAQQFPDLHSELNLSSLELGDSALYFCASSTFPLSGGINEQFFGPGTRLTVL.

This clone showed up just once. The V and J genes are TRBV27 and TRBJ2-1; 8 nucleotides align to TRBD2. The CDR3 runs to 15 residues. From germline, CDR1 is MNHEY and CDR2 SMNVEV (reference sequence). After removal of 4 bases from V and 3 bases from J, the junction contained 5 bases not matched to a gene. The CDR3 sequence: CASSSGLGHYNEQFF. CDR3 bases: TGTGCCAGCAGTTCGGGACTAGGACACTACAATGAGCAGTTCTTC.

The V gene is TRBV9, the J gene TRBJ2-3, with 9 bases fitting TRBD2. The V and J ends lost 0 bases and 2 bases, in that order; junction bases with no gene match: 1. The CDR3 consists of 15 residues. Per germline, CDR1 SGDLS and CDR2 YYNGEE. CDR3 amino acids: CASSVGGGATDTQYF. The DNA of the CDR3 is TGTGCCAGCAGCGTAGGCGGGGGGGCCACAGATACGCAGTATTTT.

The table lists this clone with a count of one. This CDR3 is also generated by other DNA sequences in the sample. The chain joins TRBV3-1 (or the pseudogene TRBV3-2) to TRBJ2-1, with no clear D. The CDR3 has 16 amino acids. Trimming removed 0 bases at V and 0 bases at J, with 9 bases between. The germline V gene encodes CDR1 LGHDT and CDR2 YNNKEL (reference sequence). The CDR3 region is CASSQDPASSYNEQFF. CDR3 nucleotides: TGTGCCAGCAGCCAAGATCCGGCTAGCTCCTACAATGAGCAGTTCTTC.

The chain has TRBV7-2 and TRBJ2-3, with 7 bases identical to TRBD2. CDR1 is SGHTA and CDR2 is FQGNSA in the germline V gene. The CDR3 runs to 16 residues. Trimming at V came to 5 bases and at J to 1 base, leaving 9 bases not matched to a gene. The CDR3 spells CASSGPVAGGTDTQYF. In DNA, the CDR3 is TGTGCCAGCAGCGGCCCCGTTGCGGGGGGCACAGATACGCAGTATTTT.

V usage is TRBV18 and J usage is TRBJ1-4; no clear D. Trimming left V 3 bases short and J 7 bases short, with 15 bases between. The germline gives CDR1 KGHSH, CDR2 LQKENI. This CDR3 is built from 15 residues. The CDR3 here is CASSPGEGASEKLFF. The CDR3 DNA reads TGTGCCAGCTCACCTGGGGAGGGTGCAAGTGAAAAACTGTTTTTT.

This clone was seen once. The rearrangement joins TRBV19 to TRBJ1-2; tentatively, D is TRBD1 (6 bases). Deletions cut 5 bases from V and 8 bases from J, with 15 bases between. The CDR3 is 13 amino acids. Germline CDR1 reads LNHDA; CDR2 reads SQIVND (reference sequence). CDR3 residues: CASSFDNRVGYTF. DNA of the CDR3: TGTGCCAGTAGTTTCGACAACAGGGTGGGCTACACCTTC.

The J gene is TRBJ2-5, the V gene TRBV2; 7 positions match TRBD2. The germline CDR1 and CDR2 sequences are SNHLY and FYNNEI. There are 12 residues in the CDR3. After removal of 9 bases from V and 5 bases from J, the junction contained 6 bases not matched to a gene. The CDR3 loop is CASAGGGETQYF. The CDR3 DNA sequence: TGTGCCAGTGCCGGCGGGGGTGAGACCCAGTACTTC.

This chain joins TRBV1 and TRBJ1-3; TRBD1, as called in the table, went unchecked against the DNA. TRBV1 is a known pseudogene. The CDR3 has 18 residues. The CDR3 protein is CTSSQDAHREISGNTIYF. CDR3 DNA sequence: TGCACCAGCAGCCAAGACGCCCACAGGGAGATCTCTGGAAACACCATATATTTT.

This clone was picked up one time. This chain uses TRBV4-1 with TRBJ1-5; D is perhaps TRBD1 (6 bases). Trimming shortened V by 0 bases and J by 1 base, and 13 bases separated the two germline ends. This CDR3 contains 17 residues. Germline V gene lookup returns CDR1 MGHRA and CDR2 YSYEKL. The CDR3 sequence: CASSQDPAQGSNQPQHF. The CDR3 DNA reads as TGCGCCAGCAGCCAAGATCCAGCGCAGGGGAGCAATCAGCCCCAGCATTTT.

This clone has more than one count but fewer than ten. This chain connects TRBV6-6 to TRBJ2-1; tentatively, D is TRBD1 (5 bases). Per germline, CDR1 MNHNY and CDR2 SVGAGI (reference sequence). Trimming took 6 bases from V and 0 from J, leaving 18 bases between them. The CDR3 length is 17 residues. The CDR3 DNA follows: TGTGCCAGCAGCCGACCCGAAGGGGAAAGCTCCTACAATGAGCAGTTCTTC. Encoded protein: CASSRPEGESSYNEQFF.

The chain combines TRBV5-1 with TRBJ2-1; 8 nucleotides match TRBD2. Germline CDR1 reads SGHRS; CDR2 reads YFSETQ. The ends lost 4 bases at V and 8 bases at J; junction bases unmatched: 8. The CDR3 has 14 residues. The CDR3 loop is CASSETGGLYEQFF. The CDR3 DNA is TGCGCCAGCAGCGAGACGGGGGGGCTCTATGAGCAGTTCTTC. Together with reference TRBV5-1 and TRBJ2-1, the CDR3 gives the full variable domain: KAGVTQTPRYLIKTRGQQVTLSCSPISGHRSVSWYQQTPGQGLQFLFEYFSETQRNKGNFPGRFSGRQFSNSRSEMNVSTLELGDSALYLCASSETGGLYEQFFGPGTRLTVL.

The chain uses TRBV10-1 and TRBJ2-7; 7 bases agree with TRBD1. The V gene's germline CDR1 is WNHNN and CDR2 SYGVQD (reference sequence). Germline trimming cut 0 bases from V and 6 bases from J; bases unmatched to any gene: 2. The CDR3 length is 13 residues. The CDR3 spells CASSESRGREQYF. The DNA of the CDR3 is TGCGCCAGCAGTGAGTCGAGGGGGCGCGAGCAGTACTTC.

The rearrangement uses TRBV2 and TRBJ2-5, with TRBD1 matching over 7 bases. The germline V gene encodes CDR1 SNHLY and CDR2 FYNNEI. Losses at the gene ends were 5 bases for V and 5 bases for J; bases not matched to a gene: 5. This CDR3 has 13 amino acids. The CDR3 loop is CASSFEQGETQYF. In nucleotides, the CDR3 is TGTGCCAGCAGTTTCGAACAGGGGGAGACCCAGTACTTC.

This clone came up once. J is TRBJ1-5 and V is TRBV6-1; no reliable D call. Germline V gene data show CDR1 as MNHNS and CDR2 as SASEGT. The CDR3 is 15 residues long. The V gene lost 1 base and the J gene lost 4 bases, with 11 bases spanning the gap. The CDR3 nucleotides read TGTGCCAGCAGTGAAGGGCGGTCAGCTAATCAGCCCCAGCATTTT. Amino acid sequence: CASSEGRSANQPQHF.

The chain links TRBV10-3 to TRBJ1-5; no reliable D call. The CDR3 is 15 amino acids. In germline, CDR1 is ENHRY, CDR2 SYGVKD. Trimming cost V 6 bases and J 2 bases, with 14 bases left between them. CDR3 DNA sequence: TGTGCCATCAGCCTGGGCTCGGGAGGCAATCAGCCCCAGCATTTT. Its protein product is CAISLGSGGNQPQHF.

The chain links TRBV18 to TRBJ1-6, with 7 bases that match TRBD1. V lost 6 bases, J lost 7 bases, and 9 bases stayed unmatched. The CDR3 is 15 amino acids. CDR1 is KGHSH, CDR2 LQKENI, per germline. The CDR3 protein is CASSLSGTENSPLHF. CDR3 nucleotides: TGTGCCAGCTCGCTGTCCGGGACAGAGAATTCACCCCTCCACTTT.

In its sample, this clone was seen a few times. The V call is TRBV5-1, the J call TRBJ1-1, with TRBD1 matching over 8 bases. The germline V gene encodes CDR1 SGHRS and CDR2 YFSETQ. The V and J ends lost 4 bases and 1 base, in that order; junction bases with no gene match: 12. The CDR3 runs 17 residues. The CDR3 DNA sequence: TGCGCCAGCAGCCCAAGGGGACAGGCGATTGGGAACACTGAAGCTTTCTTT. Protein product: CASSPRGQAIGNTEAFF.

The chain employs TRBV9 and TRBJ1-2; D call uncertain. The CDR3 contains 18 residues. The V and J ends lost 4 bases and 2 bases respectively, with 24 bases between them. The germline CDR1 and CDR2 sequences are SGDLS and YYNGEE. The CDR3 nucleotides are TGTGCCAGCAGCCCGAGGCCCAGTTCCTTTAACCAAAACTATGGCTACACCTTC. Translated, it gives CASSPRPSSFNQNYGYTF.